In its sample, the clone carrying this T cell receptor (beta chain) was seen once. Repertoires were generated with immunoSEQ multiplex PCR, while TCRdb's copy carries only in-frame clones and drops some. Of around 72,000 clones listed, 80% to 90% are singletons. The data originate from a study of OX40 agonist ivuxolimab in advanced cancers. Study in general: Therapy given before enrollment (anti-PD-1, anti-PD-L1 or anti-CTLA-4) was allowed, and around 40% had some.

J was trimmed by 5 bases and V by 5 bases; bases with no gene match: 6. Germline CDR1 MDHEN, CDR2 SYDVKM. This CDR3 comprises 14 residues. This chain links TRBV28 with TRBJ2-7, with 10 bases lining up with TRBD1. The sequence was collected from an adult with an advanced solid tumor such as melanoma, head and neck, liver or kidney cancer. The sample here was CD4+ or CD8+ T cells sorted from blood, taken in a trial of the OX40 agonist ivuxolimab. CDR3 coding DNA: TGTGCCAGCAGTGAACAGGGACAGGGGAACGAGCAGTACTTC. It yields the protein CASSEQGQGNEQYF. The variable domain in full, with the rest retrieved from reference TRBV28 and TRBJ2-7, is DVKVTQSSRYLVKRTGEKVFLECVQDMDHENMFWYRQDPGLGLRLIYFSYDVKMKEKGDIPEGYSVSREKKERFSLILESASTNQTSMYLCASSEQGQGNEQYFGPGTRLTVT.